This T cell receptor beta chain emerged from a study of Graves' ophthalmopathy and Graves' hyperthyroidism. The PBMCs had their origin in about 9.7 ml of fresh peripheral blood. At least ten counts were recorded for this clonotype. What it binds is not known. Study observations and caveats: Prediction of ophthalmopathy progression reached about 70% sensitivity and approximately 73% specificity. Most expanded thyroid clonotypes above 0.001 frequency also appeared in blood.

RNA transcripts yielded amplified TCR beta CDR3 regions. After a first-round RT-PCR with HTBI primers, a second-round multiplex PCR was run. TCRdb fed the multiplex PCR reads into MiXCR, producing one record per CDR3 protein. The sample contains 350,000 to 450,000 distinct CDR3 sequences, around 20% of which appear only once. Sequenced: peripheral blood. This receptor was taken from a young woman with stable Graves' hyperthyroidism.

CDR3 nucleotide sequence: TGTGCCAGCAGTGAAGCACAGGAACCCCCTCAGCCCCAGCATTTT. It is translated as CASSEAQEPPQPQHF. The chain carries TRBV6-1 and TRBJ1-5; TRBD1 is a possible D gene (5 bases). The germline V gene encodes CDR1 MNHNS and CDR2 SASEGT. The V and J ends lost 0 bases and 6 bases respectively, with 12 bases between them. The CDR3 consists of 15 residues.